This is a list of T cell receptor beta chains from one sample in a study of Ad26.COV2.S vaccination and SARS-CoV-2 variants. Measured with immunoSEQ multiplex PCR; TCRdb has only the in-frame clones, and not every one. The table has fewer than 600,000 clones, 89% seen once; the top ten hold 1.7%. The material was peripheral blood, obtained in a trial of Ad26.COV2.S vaccine versus placebo. The receptors stem from a person between 18 and 59 years old who received the Ad26.COV2.S COVID-19 vaccine or a placebo. The CDR3 runs from the conserved cysteine through the conserved F or W. D genes are given only for firm matches. Clone size is not always given. Where it is, it says once, few, many or a class for expanded clones.

cdr3_length,v_call,d_call,clone_size,j_call,cdr3_aa,cdr3_nt
15,TRBV28,TRBD1,-,TRBJ1-1,CASSPRDRLNTEAFF,TGTGCCAGCAGTCCACGGGACAGGTTGAACACTGAAGCTTTCTTT
14,TRBV10-3,TRBD1,-,TRBJ1-2,CAIRPETGGGGYTF,TGTGCCATCAGGCCTGAGACAGGGGGCGGTGGCTACACCTTC
16,TRBV5-6,TRBD1,few,TRBJ2-1,CASSIGQGKAYNEQFF,TGTGCCAGCAGCATCGGACAGGGAAAAGCCTACAATGAGCAGTTCTTC
15,TRBV4-1,-,-,TRBJ1-3,CASSPLGFTGNTIYF,TGCGCCAGCAGCCCTCTGGGTTTCACTGGAAACACCATATATTTT
15,TRBV9,TRBD1,-,TRBJ1-1,CASSVATGGNTEAFF,TGTGCCAGCAGCGTAGCAACAGGGGGGAACACTGAAGCTTTCTTT
14,TRBV6-2/TRBV6-3,-,few,TRBJ2-7,CASSLQGWGEKQYF,TGTGCCAGCAGTTTACAGGGTTGGGGCGAGAAGCAGTACTTC
14,TRBV6-2/TRBV6-3,-,-,TRBJ2-1,CASSYGSVAYEQFF,TGTGCCAGCAGTTACGGGTCGGTAGCCTATGAGCAGTTCTTC
16,TRBV12-2,-,-,TRBJ1-4,CASRLVSGLRGEKLFF,TGTGCAAGTCGCTTAGTCTCCGGCCTCCGGGGTGAAAAACTGTTTTTT
16,TRBV27,TRBD1,-,TRBJ1-2,CATLPADRALLGGYTF,TGTGCCACCCTACCGGCGGACAGGGCCCTTCTGGGCGGCTACACCTTC
13,TRBV11-2,-,-,TRBJ1-1,CASSLVGSTEAFF,TGTGCCAGCAGCTTAGTCGGCAGCACTGAAGCTTTCTTT
15,TRBV6-5,TRBD1,-,TRBJ1-5,CASRRDSSRNQPQHF,TGTGCCAGCCGTAGGGACAGCTCGCGCAATCAGCCCCAGCATTTT
11,TRBV7-2,-,-,TRBJ2-3,CASSLDSWVVF,TGTGCCAGCAGCTTAGATAGCTGGGTCGTTTTT
12,TRBV5-6,TRBD1,-,TRBJ1-2,CASSFTGEGYTF,TGTGCCAGCAGCTTCACAGGGGAAGGCTACACCTTC
14,TRBV5-1,-,-,TRBJ1-2,CASSDTQGDYGYTF,TGCGCCAGCAGCGATACACAGGGAGACTATGGCTACACCTTC
15,TRBV5-5,-,once,TRBJ2-6,CASSLRGAGANVLTF,TGTGCCAGCAGCTTGCGCGGGGCTGGGGCCAACGTCCTGACTTTC
14,TRBV27,-,-,TRBJ2-2,CASSPGAGTGELFF,TGTGCCAGCAGTCCCGGAGCGGGCACCGGGGAGCTGTTTTTT
11,TRBV6-6,-,once,TRBJ2-7,CASSYSNEQYF,TGTGCCAGCAGTTACTCGAACGAGCAGTACTTC
16,TRBV21-1,-,-,TRBJ2-1,CASSIPTSGSEDEQFF,TGTGCCAGCAGCATACCGACTAGCGGGAGTGAGGATGAGCAGTTCTTC
13,TRBV7-8,TRBD1,-,TRBJ1-5,CASSPGGGEPQHF,TGTGCCAGCAGCCCAGGGGGGGGCGAGCCCCAGCATTTT
15,TRBV5-3,-,-,TRBJ2-7,CARRPRSDSSYEQYF,TGTGCCAGAAGACCCCGCAGTGACAGCTCCTACGAGCAGTACTTC
13,TRBV7-8,-,-,TRBJ2-1,CASSSDSLSEQFF,TGTGCCAGCAGCTCCGACTCACTCTCAGAGCAGTTCTTC
18,TRBV5-1,TRBD1,-,TRBJ2-6,CASSLYSGGEAGANVLTF,TGCGCCAGCAGCTTGTATTCAGGGGGTGAGGCTGGGGCCAACGTCCTGACTTTC
14,TRBV28,TRBD1,-,TRBJ1-3,CASRSTGAGNTIYF,TGTGCCAGCAGGTCAACAGGGGCTGGAAACACCATATATTTT
14,TRBV19,-,-,TRBJ1-5,CASSIRQPYQPQHF,TGTGCCAGTAGTATTCGTCAACCTTATCAGCCCCAGCATTTT
14,TRBV7-6,-,-,TRBJ2-7,CASSSLLDPYEQYF,TGTGCCAGCAGCTCCCTCCTGGACCCCTACGAGCAGTACTTC
15,TRBV4-1,TRBD2,-,TRBJ2-5,CASSQTRGGQETQYF,TGCGCCAGCAGCCAAACCCGGGGGGGCCAAGAGACCCAGTACTTC
18,TRBV28,-,-,TRBJ2-2,CASSFPVGRPYGTGELFF,TGTGCCAGCAGTTTCCCCGTTGGGAGGCCCTATGGAACCGGGGAGCTGTTTTTT
10,TRBV20-1,-,-,TRBJ2-7,CSLSSYEQYF,TGCAGTCTTTCGAGCTACGAGCAGTACTTC
13,TRBV9,-,-,TRBJ1-4,CASSPGSYEKLFF,TGTGCCAGCAGCCCAGGGTCGTATGAAAAACTGTTTTTT
15,TRBV30,-,-,TRBJ1-4,CAWSAGGGNNEKLFF,TGTGCCTGGAGTGCCGGGGGAGGCAACAATGAAAAACTGTTTTTT
14,TRBV5-1,-,-,TRBJ2-5,CASSLARTQETQYF,TGCGCCAGCAGCTTGGCCCGCACTCAAGAGACCCAGTACTTC
15,TRBV29-1,TRBD2,-,TRBJ2-2,CSVGPRAGVVGELFF,TGCAGCGTTGGCCCCAGGGCGGGGGTGGTTGGGGAGCTGTTTTTT
14,TRBV7-2,TRBD1,few,TRBJ1-6,CASSLVGGDSPLHF,TGTGCCAGCAGCTTAGTAGGGGGCGATTCACCCCTCCACTTT
14,TRBV18,-,few,TRBJ1-1,CASSPRAQNTEAFF,TGTGCCAGCTCACCACGGGCACAGAACACTGAAGCTTTCTTT
13,TRBV24-1,-,-,TRBJ2-5,CATSDTGLGTQYF,TGTGCCACCAGTGACACCGGGCTCGGGACCCAGTACTTC
12,TRBV12-3/TRBV12-4,-,-,TRBJ1-1,CASSLSVYGAFF,TGTGCCAGCAGTTTATCTGTATACGGAGCTTTCTTT
14,TRBV6-5,TRBD1,-,TRBJ2-5,CASSYDRGRETQYF,TGTGCCAGCAGTTACGACAGGGGGCGAGAGACCCAGTACTTC
20,TRBV9,-,-,TRBJ1-5,CASSVGRPGPGDYSNQPQHF,TGTGCCAGCAGCGTAGGGCGTCCCGGGCCAGGGGATTATAGCAATCAGCCCCAGCATTTT
14,TRBV25-1,-,-,TRBJ1-1,CASSWGDMNTEAFF,TGTGCCAGCAGTTGGGGGGACATGAACACTGAAGCTTTCTTT
16,TRBV28,TRBD2,-,TRBJ2-3,CASSRGVAGSTDTQYF,TGTGCCAGCAGCCGCGGGGTAGCGGGAAGCACAGATACGCAGTATTTT
16,TRBV19,TRBD1,-,TRBJ1-5,CASSTGQGTGHQPQHF,TGTGCCAGTAGTACCGGTCAAGGGACAGGGCATCAGCCCCAGCATTTT
16,TRBV4-1,TRBD1,-,TRBJ1-6,CASSQATGGLYSPLHF,TGCGCCAGCAGCCAAGCCACAGGGGGATTGTATTCACCCCTCCACTTT
15,TRBV6-5,-,-,TRBJ1-1,CASRTTVGRNTEAFF,TGTGCCAGCAGGACAACCGTAGGGAGGAACACTGAAGCTTTCTTT
15,TRBV2,-,-,TRBJ2-3,CASSRALWGSDTQYF,TGTGCCAGCAGTCGCGCCCTATGGGGGTCAGATACGCAGTATTTT
14,TRBV28,-,-,TRBJ1-2,CASSSSGGNYGYTF,-
13,TRBV6-5,-,-,TRBJ2-7,CASSYPQGDEQYF,TGTGCCAGCAGTTACCCACAGGGAGACGAGCAGTACTTC
15,TRBV7-9,TRBD1,-,TRBJ1-2,CASSPSGGGLYGYTF,TGTGCCAGCAGCCCTTCCGGAGGGGGCTTATATGGCTACACCTTC
13,TRBV7-7,TRBD1,-,TRBJ2-1,CASSPDRDNEQFF,TGTGCTAGCAGCCCGGACAGGGACAATGAGCAGTTCTTC
17,TRBV25-1,-,once,TRBJ1-4,CASSEFGRAGVNEKLFF,TGTGCCAGCAGTGAATTTGGCCGGGCAGGGGTAAATGAAAAACTGTTTTTT
12,TRBV5-4,-,-,TRBJ1-1,CASSISNTEAFF,TGTGCCAGCAGCATTTCTAACACTGAAGCTTTCTTT
16,TRBV5-1,-,-,TRBJ2-7,CASSLVQNSPLRGQYF,TGCGCCAGCAGCTTGGTTCAAAATAGCCCCCTACGGGGGCAGTACTTC
16,TRBV3-1/TRBV3-2,-,few,TRBJ2-7,CASSQNYNKKDYEQYF,TGTGCCAGCAGCCAAAACTATAACAAAAAAGACTACGAGCAGTACTTC
10,TRBV2,-,once,TRBJ2-1,CASSGNEQFF,TGTGCCAGCAGTGGGAATGAGCAGTTCTTC
14,TRBV14,TRBD1,-,TRBJ1-4,CASRPGQGGGKLFF,TGTGCCAGCAGGCCGGGACAGGGAGGAGGGAAACTGTTTTTT
15,TRBV7-9,-,-,TRBJ2-2,CASSLPLTNTGELFF,TGTGCCAGCAGCTTGCCTCTGACTAACACCGGGGAGCTGTTTTTT
11,TRBV5-4,-,-,TRBJ1-1,CASSRQDEAFF,TGTGCCAGCAGCCGACAGGATGAAGCTTTCTTT
14,TRBV6-6,-,many,TRBJ1-1,CASSLAPMNTEAFF,TGTGCCAGCAGTTTGGCTCCGATGAACACTGAAGCTTTCTTT